This is a list of T cell receptor beta chains from one sample in a study of T cell responses to AZD1222 COVID-19 vaccine. This table comes from immunoSEQ multiplex PCR, and its TCRdb copy is limited to in-frame clones, with some not included. The repertoire has 150,000 or so clones, 90% to 95% of them found once; the top ten carry approximately 2.2%. Sequenced here: peripheral blood, sampled on day 0 of AZD1222 vaccination. These receptors all stem from an adult in good health. Each CDR3 is given without its conserved first and last residue. Fields, in order: J gene, V gene, CDR3 protein.

TRBJ1-3 | TRBV30 | AWSEMGAGNTIY
TRBJ1-5 | TRBV15 | ATSQGFQPQH
TRBJ1-5 | TRBV6-2/TRBV6-3 | ASSYLQGLQPQH
TRBJ1-5 | TRBV2 | ASSEVISNQPQH
TRBJ2-2 | TRBV4-2 | ASSQEPGTATGELF
TRBJ2-1 | TRBV7-3 | ASSSGLAAYNEQF
TRBJ2-1 | TRBV2 | ASRDLSGAIYNEQF
TRBJ2-5 | TRBV10-3 | AIGGSYQETQY
TRBJ2-7 | TRBV7-2 | ASSASDGKGEQY
TRBJ2-3 | TRBV19 | ASSPRGTSGVFGRQY
TRBJ2-5 | TRBV9 | ASSVGGFETQY
TRBJ2-2 | TRBV28 | ASRTGTAGVGELF
TRBJ1-2 | TRBV19 | ASSPRTVRGYT
TRBJ1-1 | TRBV6-5 | ASSRSAMNTEAF
TRBJ1-4 | TRBV5-1 | ASSLWSGTGAEKLF
TRBJ2-3 | TRBV6-4 | ASSDSLRDRTQY
TRBJ1-1 | TRBV4-2 | ASSQHPGLSSEAF
TRBJ2-1 | TRBV4-2 | ASSQLANEQF
TRBJ1-1 | TRBV28 | ASSQRRGTMNTEAF
TRBJ2-1 | TRBV29-1 | SVEDGTSGGYNEQF
TRBJ2-7 | TRBV5-1 | ASSLESALYEQY
TRBJ2-1 | TRBV6-5 | ASTEGGGDEQF
TRBJ1-3 | TRBV10-3 | AISLPGDGNTIY
TRBJ2-5 | TRBV14 | ASSQGADWLRILETQY
TRBJ2-2 | TRBV11-3 | ASSLEPPGQGARLNTGELF
TRBJ1-1 | TRBV6-5 | ASRDGPEAF
TRBJ1-6 | TRBV9 | ASSTGQVSNSPLH
TRBJ2-5 | TRBV10-3 | AISDWRQGLRETQY
TRBJ2-3 | TRBV5-1 | ASSVGGTSTDTQY
TRBJ1-6 | TRBV9 | ASSDPGQGTRSPLH
TRBJ1-2 | TRBV19 | ASSIVEENYGYT
TRBJ2-2 | TRBV20-1 | SASTGLLPRTNTGELF
TRBJ2-5 | TRBV19 | ASSMGRETQY
TRBJ1-1 | TRBV24-1 | ATSERQGSEAF
TRBJ2-5 | TRBV2 | ATTGAGGRRETQY
TRBJ2-4 | TRBV5-1 | ASSFDQGGNIQY
TRBJ1-2 | TRBV12-3/TRBV12-4 | ASRWQGNGYT
TRBJ2-3 | TRBV11-3 | ASSSDRGGTDTQY
TRBJ1-1 | TRBV4-2 | ASSQVTGQPEAF
TRBJ2-7 | TRBV28 | ASSFPTLAGGYEQY
TRBJ2-3 | TRBV9 | ASSVAGGAGTDTQY